Included here is one T cell receptor (beta chain) sequence, with context. What it binds is not known. The entry originates in a study of vaccination and CD4 T cells after COVID-19. General study results and limits: Relatively small numbers of convalescent patients were studied, with no early post-infection timepoints included.

The sample's treatment: roughly 10-day PBMC culture with coronavirus spike peptide pools or control peptides (ViraFEST assay). Positive SARS-CoV-2 PCR tests in convalescent patients dated from March to December 2020, pre-Alpha, Beta and Delta. The CDR3 spans 12 residues. Losses at the gene ends were 4 bases for V and 10 bases for J; bases not matched to a gene: 5. CDR1 is SQVTM and CDR2 is ANQGSEA in the germline V gene. CD4+ T cells that had been cultured provided DNA sequenced with the Oncomine TCR Beta short-read assay. It was cultured CD4+ T cells from which genomic DNA was extracted. From the PCR reads, TCRdb called clonotypes with MiXCR, one entry per CDR3 protein. The table lists around 14,000 distinct CDR3 sequences, approximately 24% of them singletons.

This sample comprised CD4+ T cells from blood, cultured in vitro, obtained after SARS-CoV-2 vaccination. This clonotype was sampled from a human donor who had recovered from COVID-19. The chain employs TRBV29-1 and TRBJ2-1; 9 bases are a match to TRBD1. CDR3 coding DNA: TGCAGCGTTGGAGGACAGGGGAGGGAGCAGTTCTTC. It yields the protein CSVGGQGREQFF.